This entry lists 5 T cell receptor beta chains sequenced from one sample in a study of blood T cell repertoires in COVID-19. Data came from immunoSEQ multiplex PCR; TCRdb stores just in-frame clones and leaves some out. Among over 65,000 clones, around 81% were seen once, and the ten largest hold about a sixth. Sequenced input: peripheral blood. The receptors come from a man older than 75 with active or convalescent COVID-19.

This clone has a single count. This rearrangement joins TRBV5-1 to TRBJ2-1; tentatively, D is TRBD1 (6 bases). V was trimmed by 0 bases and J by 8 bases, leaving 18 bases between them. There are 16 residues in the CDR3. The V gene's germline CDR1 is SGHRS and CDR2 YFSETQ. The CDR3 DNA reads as TGCGCCAGCAGCTTGGTCGGCAGGGGATCCGTCGATGAGCAGTTCTTC. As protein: CASSLVGRGSVDEQFF.

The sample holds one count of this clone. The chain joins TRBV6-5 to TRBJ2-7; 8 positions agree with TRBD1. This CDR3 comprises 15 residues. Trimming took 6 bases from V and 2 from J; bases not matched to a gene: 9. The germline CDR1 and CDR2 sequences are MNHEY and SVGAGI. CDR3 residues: CASRRDRGPAYEQYV. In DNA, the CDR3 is TGTGCCAGCAGGAGAGACAGGGGCCCAGCCTACGAGCAGTACGTC.

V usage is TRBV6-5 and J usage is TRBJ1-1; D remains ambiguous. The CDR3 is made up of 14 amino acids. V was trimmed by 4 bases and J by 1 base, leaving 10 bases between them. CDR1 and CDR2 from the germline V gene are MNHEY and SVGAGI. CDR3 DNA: TGTGCCAGCAGTTCCCACCCGAGGAACACTGAAGCTTTCTTT. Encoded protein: CASSSHPRNTEAFF.

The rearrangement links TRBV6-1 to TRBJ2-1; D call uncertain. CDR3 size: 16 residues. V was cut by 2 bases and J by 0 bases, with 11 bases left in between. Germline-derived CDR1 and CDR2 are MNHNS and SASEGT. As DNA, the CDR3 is TGTGCCAGCAGTGAAACAACGGGTATCTCCTACAATGAGCAGTTCTTC. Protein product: CASSETTGISYNEQFF.

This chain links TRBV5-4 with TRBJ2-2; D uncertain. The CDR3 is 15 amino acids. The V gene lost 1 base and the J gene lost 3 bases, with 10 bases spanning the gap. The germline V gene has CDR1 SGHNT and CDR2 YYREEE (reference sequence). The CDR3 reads CASSLLRGDTGELFF. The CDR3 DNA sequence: TGTGCCAGCAGCTTGCTTCGCGGTGACACCGGGGAGCTGTTTTTT.